A selection of T cell receptor beta chains follows, all from one sample in a study of T cells after posttransplantation cyclophosphamide. Assay: immunoSEQ multiplex PCR; the TCRdb copy retains only in-frame clones and omits some. In the table there are tens of thousands of clones, around 83% of which are singletons. Sequenced sample: PBMCs. The receptors originated from a man aged 30 to 45 with a blood cancer, CMV-positive, and with a related stem cell donor. Both conserved end residues are part of each CDR3. Fields, in order: CDR3 protein, clone size, V gene, J gene. A clone size is listed for some rows: how often the clone was seen (once, few, many), or a class if it is expanded.

CDR3aa: CASSEAWAQYF
abundance: .
v_gene: TRBV2
j_gene: TRBJ2-7

CDR3aa: CASRASGTKGRGYTF
abundance: .
v_gene: TRBV27
j_gene: TRBJ1-2

CDR3aa: CASSLKGQGNQPQHF
abundance: once
v_gene: TRBV6-1
j_gene: TRBJ1-5

CDR3aa: CASSYKTRSRGEQYF
abundance: .
v_gene: TRBV6-5
j_gene: TRBJ2-7

CDR3aa: CASSSFPGGPTGANVLTF
abundance: .
v_gene: TRBV7-6
j_gene: TRBJ2-6

CDR3aa: CSGTLLARGTDTQYF
abundance: .
v_gene: TRBV29-1
j_gene: TRBJ2-3

CDR3aa: CASSYAGGYEQYF
abundance: .
v_gene: TRBV27
j_gene: TRBJ2-7

CDR3aa: CASSEVAGGNADTQYF
abundance: .
v_gene: TRBV2
j_gene: TRBJ2-3

CDR3aa: CASSVGTSGTETQYF
abundance: .
v_gene: TRBV9
j_gene: TRBJ2-5

CDR3aa: CASSLEESTEAFF
abundance: once
v_gene: TRBV7-9
j_gene: TRBJ1-1

CDR3aa: CASSVETSVTGELFF
abundance: .
v_gene: TRBV9
j_gene: TRBJ2-2

CDR3aa: CSVSGVGTNEKLFF
abundance: .
v_gene: TRBV29-1
j_gene: TRBJ1-4

CDR3aa: CASSPQVGNHGQGKQYF
abundance: .
v_gene: TRBV7-2
j_gene: TRBJ2-7

CDR3aa: CASSLRRGNEQFF
abundance: .
v_gene: TRBV7-3
j_gene: TRBJ2-1

CDR3aa: CASSLEGAGDIQYF
abundance: .
v_gene: TRBV7-2
j_gene: TRBJ2-4

CDR3aa: CASGPGFEAGTKEQFF
abundance: .
v_gene: TRBV12-5
j_gene: TRBJ2-1

CDR3aa: CASSPRDYQETQYF
abundance: .
v_gene: TRBV11-3
j_gene: TRBJ2-5

CDR3aa: CASSVTPGGATDTQYF
abundance: .
v_gene: TRBV9
j_gene: TRBJ2-3

CDR3aa: CASSLRTSGSMGDEQFF
abundance: .
v_gene: TRBV7-2
j_gene: TRBJ2-1

CDR3aa: CASSDAPGLAGGAGELFF
abundance: .
v_gene: TRBV6-4
j_gene: TRBJ2-2

CDR3aa: CSAGQGTAEQYF
abundance: .
v_gene: TRBV29-1
j_gene: TRBJ2-7

CDR3aa: CASSDRGLLYTGELFF
abundance: .
v_gene: TRBV6-1
j_gene: TRBJ2-2

CDR3aa: CASSLGLAGGPDEQFF
abundance: .
v_gene: TRBV5-1
j_gene: TRBJ2-1

CDR3aa: CATSRWTGAPSSYEQYF
abundance: .
v_gene: TRBV15
j_gene: TRBJ2-7

CDR3aa: CASTTGQGIIFF
abundance: .
v_gene: TRBV6-6
j_gene: TRBJ1-2

CDR3aa: CACVAIGQPYEQYF
abundance: .
v_gene: TRBV30
j_gene: TRBJ2-7

CDR3aa: CSLSKSRGLSTDTQYF
abundance: .
v_gene: TRBV29-1
j_gene: TRBJ2-3

CDR3aa: CASSHSGTSIFHEQYF
abundance: .
v_gene: TRBV27
j_gene: TRBJ2-7

CDR3aa: CAWSGQIGETQYF
abundance: .
v_gene: TRBV30
j_gene: TRBJ2-5

CDR3aa: CASTSGGEGNQPQHF
abundance: .
v_gene: TRBV28
j_gene: TRBJ1-5

CDR3aa: CASSLGLYNEQFF
abundance: once
v_gene: TRBV27
j_gene: TRBJ2-1

CDR3aa: CASSSGGGGQPQHF
abundance: .
v_gene: TRBV6-4
j_gene: TRBJ1-5

CDR3aa: CASSDEGARQETQYF
abundance: .
v_gene: TRBV9
j_gene: TRBJ2-5

CDR3aa: CATSRGGGSDEQYF
abundance: .
v_gene: TRBV15
j_gene: TRBJ2-7

CDR3aa: CASTRNGGGAAYGYTF
abundance: .
v_gene: TRBV5-1
j_gene: TRBJ1-2

CDR3aa: CASSEGTAANYGYTF
abundance: .
v_gene: TRBV6-1
j_gene: TRBJ1-2

CDR3aa: CASSLAGTHPAINTEAFF
abundance: few
v_gene: TRBV5-1
j_gene: TRBJ1-1

CDR3aa: CASSTIQLTGELFF
abundance: .
v_gene: TRBV7-7
j_gene: TRBJ2-2

CDR3aa: CASTVPPGTQAMDTQYF
abundance: .
v_gene: TRBV5-4
j_gene: TRBJ2-3

CDR3aa: CASSTGTGNTGELFF
abundance: .
v_gene: TRBV6-5
j_gene: TRBJ2-2

CDR3aa: CAWSVQGLTYEQYF
abundance: .
v_gene: TRBV30
j_gene: TRBJ2-7

CDR3aa: CATSRDFGQGTDTQYF
abundance: .
v_gene: TRBV15
j_gene: TRBJ2-3

CDR3aa: CASSLQNVRLAGEDTQYF
abundance: .
v_gene: TRBV5-1
j_gene: TRBJ2-3

CDR3aa: CASTLAYEQYF
abundance: .
v_gene: TRBV11-2
j_gene: .

CDR3aa: CASRGPPFGGNEKLFF
abundance: few
v_gene: TRBV19
j_gene: TRBJ1-4

CDR3aa: CASSPTGPGNTIYF
abundance: .
v_gene: TRBV6-5
j_gene: TRBJ1-3

CDR3aa: CASNPLGGLAGGTDEQFF
abundance: .
v_gene: TRBV11-2
j_gene: TRBJ2-1

CDR3aa: CASSEAGQGSGGYTF
abundance: .
v_gene: TRBV6-1
j_gene: TRBJ1-2

CDR3aa: CAISGLDRGQFRYGYTF
abundance: .
v_gene: TRBV10-3
j_gene: TRBJ1-2

CDR3aa: CASSAGGGSGNTIYF
abundance: .
v_gene: TRBV7-8
j_gene: TRBJ1-3

CDR3aa: CASSVNRGGAEQYF
abundance: .
v_gene: TRBV9
j_gene: TRBJ2-7

CDR3aa: CASSNSALNTEAFF
abundance: .
v_gene: TRBV6-1
j_gene: TRBJ1-1